These 14 T cell receptor beta chains were all obtained from the same sample, sequenced in a study of CD8 T cells in Susac syndrome. The authors reverse transcribed 0.5 to 1 ug RNA with random hexamers. TCRdb reprocessed the immunoSEQ multiplex PCR reads with MiXCR, giving one entry per CDR3 protein. The repertoire holds some 260,000 distinct CDR3 sequences, with roughly 93% as singletons. Sequencing was done on a sample of CD4+ T cells from PBMCs. The receptors here all came from a human donor with multiple sclerosis.

The genes are TRBV3-1 and TRBJ2-2; possibly TRBD1 for D (5 bases). Germline assignment: CDR1 LGHDT and CDR2 YNNKEL (reference sequence). The CDR3 consists of 15 residues. Trimming stripped 0 bases from V and 6 bases from J, with 11 bases between. CDR3 nucleotides: TGTGCCAGCAGCCAAGAGGCAGGGTCAGCCGGGGAGCTGTTTTTT. It translates to CASSQEAGSAGELFF.

The V and J genes are TRBV20-1 and TRBJ1-2; a weak D match, TRBD1 (6 bases). Germline V gene data show CDR1 as DFQATT and CDR2 as SNEGSKA (reference sequence). V shed 7 bases and J shed 4 bases, with 13 bases lying between them. This CDR3 is 12 amino acids long. The CDR3: CSGFRGLYGYTF. The CDR3 DNA is TGCAGTGGGTTCAGGGGACTCTATGGCTACACCTTC.

The chain is built from TRBV5-6 and TRBJ2-1, with 9 positions matching TRBD1. The germline V gene has CDR1 SGHDT and CDR2 YYEEEE. V shed 2 bases and J 6 bases; nucleotides not matched to a gene: 9. The CDR3 length is 16 residues. For the CDR3, the DNA is TGTGCCAGCAGCTTATTGTCGGACAGGGGCGGCAATGAGCAGTTCTTC. It translates to CASSLLSDRGGNEQFF.

The chain couples TRBV5-1 to TRBJ2-2; TRBD2 agrees at 8 bases. Germline loops: CDR1 SGHRS, CDR2 YFSETQ. The CDR3 consists of 16 residues. With 2 bases clipped from V and 0 bases from J, the junction kept 3 bases outside the gene matches. Here the CDR3 DNA reads TGCGCCAGCAGCTTCCTAGCGGGTGCGAACACCGGGGAGCTGTTTTTT. Translation gives CASSFLAGANTGELFF. Drawing the rest from reference TRBV5-1 and TRBJ2-2, the complete variable domain is KAGVTQTPRYLIKTRGQQVTLSCSPISGHRSVSWYQQTPGQGLQFLFEYFSETQRNKGNFPGRFSGRQFSNSRSEMNVSTLELGDSALYLCASSFLAGANTGELFFGEGSRLTVL.

This clonotype has a single count. The chain combines TRBV6-1 with TRBJ2-3; D is perhaps TRBD1 or TRBD2 (6 bases each). Germline V CDR1 and CDR2: MNHNS, SASEGT. This CDR3 region has 14 residues. With 4 bases removed from V and 5 bases from J, the gap between germline ends came to 13 bases. The CDR3 DNA is TGTGCCAGCAGTGCCGGGGGCCCTGGAGATACGCAGTATTTT. Translation gives CASSAGGPGDTQYF.

The gene calls are TRBV10-3 and TRBJ2-7, with 10 positions matching TRBD1. The ends lost 3 bases at V and 6 bases at J; junction bases unmatched: 8. This CDR3 has 15 amino acids. Germline-derived CDR1 and CDR2 are ENHRY and SYGVKD. CDR3: CAISDRGTGESEQYV. CDR3 nucleotide sequence: TGTGCCATCAGTGATAGGGGGACAGGGGAATCCGAGCAGTACGTC.

The rearrangement links TRBV7-3 to TRBJ2-2, with 13 bases that match TRBD2. The germline gives CDR1 SGHTA, CDR2 FQGTGA. The CDR3 loop spans 17 amino acids. The trim removed 5 bases at V and 7 bases at J, leaving 10 bases unmatched. This CDR3 reads CASSPRSWTSGGGELFF. CDR3 coding DNA: TGTGCCAGCAGCCCCCGCAGTTGGACTAGCGGGGGCGGGGAGCTGTTTTTT.

This rearrangement joins TRBV11-2 to TRBJ2-7, with TRBD1 matching over 8 bases. This CDR3 has 13 amino acids. Germline V gives CDR1 SGHAT, CDR2 FQNNGV. With 6 bases clipped from V and 5 bases from J, the junction kept 6 bases outside the gene matches. The CDR3 DNA follows: TGTGCCAGCAGGTCGACAGGGGTCCACGAGCAGTACTTC. It encodes CASRSTGVHEQYF.

This chain connects TRBV29-1 to TRBJ1-1, with D uncertain. This CDR3 is 14 amino acids long. Germline CDR1 reads SQVTM; CDR2 reads ANQGSEA. Trimming shortened V by 0 bases and J by 3 bases, and 11 bases separated the two germline ends. The CDR3 spells CSVEEYGWDTEAFF. In DNA, the CDR3 is TGCAGCGTTGAAGAGTACGGGTGGGACACTGAAGCTTTCTTT. Together with reference TRBV29-1 and TRBJ1-1, the CDR3 gives the full variable domain: SAVISQKPSRDICQRGTSLTIQCQVDSQVTMMFWYRQQPGQSLTLIATANQGSEATYESGFVIDKFPISRPNLTFSTLTVSNMSPEDSSIYLCSVEEYGWDTEAFFGQGTRLTVV.

The chain combines TRBV14 with TRBJ1-1; D gene unclear. The CDR3 runs 14 residues. Deletions cut 2 bases from V and 1 base from J, with 8 bases between. Germline CDR1 SGHDN, CDR2 FVKESK. In DNA form, the CDR3 reads TGTGCCAGCAGCCAATGGAGGTCGAACACTGAAGCTTTCTTT. Amino acids: CASSQWRSNTEAFF.

CDR3 DNA sequence: TGTGCCAGCAGTTTACGGACATCCTTAGCCAAAAACATTCAGTACTTC. It specifies CASSLRTSLAKNIQYF. The chain combines TRBV12-3 or TRBV12-4 with TRBJ2-4; the D gene is possibly TRBD1 (5 bases). CDR3 length equals 16 residues. The V end lost 2 bases, the J end lost 0 bases, and 11 bases lay between the germline ends.

This clonotype was detected only once. This chain joins TRBV7-9 and TRBJ1-4; no firm D call. This CDR3 has 14 residues. CDR1 is SEHNR, CDR2 FQNEAQ, per germline (reference sequence). V was cut by 3 bases and J by 5 bases, with 10 bases left in between. The CDR3: CASSLPPGNEKLFF. The CDR3 DNA follows: TGTGCCAGCAGCTTGCCCCCGGGGAATGAAAAACTGTTTTTT.

The V gene is TRBV11-2, the J gene TRBJ2-2; tentatively, D is TRBD1 (5 bases). The CDR3 spans 14 residues. In germline, CDR1 is SGHAT, CDR2 FQNNGV. V was pared by 3 bases and J by 3 bases, with 8 bases between. The CDR3 DNA follows: TGTGCCAGCAGCTTCCAGGGTTACACCGGGGAGCTGTTTTTT. It is translated as CASSFQGYTGELFF.

This sequence joins TRBV12-3 or TRBV12-4 and TRBJ2-2; D is unclear. V was pared by 7 bases and J by 4 bases, with 4 bases between. The CDR3 has 11 residues. The CDR3 is CASKVTGELFF. As DNA, the CDR3 is TGTGCCAGCAAGGTCACCGGGGAGCTGTTTTTT.